These 2 T cell receptor beta chains originate from one sample sequenced in a study of Graves' ophthalmopathy and Graves' hyperthyroidism. Amplification targeted the TCR beta CDR3 regions, with RNA transcripts as the source material. The first-round RT-PCR employed HTBI primers together with the Qiagen OneStep RT-PCR kit. A multiplex PCR was then performed as the second round. MiXCR was run by TCRdb on the multiplex PCR reads, yielding one entry per CDR3 protein. The sample yields hundreds of thousands of distinct CDR3 sequences, under 50% seen once. The specimen sequenced was peripheral blood. These receptors came from an adult man with Graves' ophthalmopathy.

This clonotype has a count of ten or more. The chain carries TRBV5-1 and TRBJ1-4, with a weak D call TRBD1 (6 bases). CDR3 length equals 14 residues. Trimming left V 1 base short and J 10 bases short, with 14 bases between. The V gene's germline CDR1 is SGHRS and CDR2 YFSETQ. The DNA of the CDR3 is TGCGCCAGCAGCTTGAAACAGGGAACAGGAAAACTGTTTTTT. Its translation: CASSLKQGTGKLFF.

As DNA, the CDR3 is TGTGCCAGCAGCTTCGAACACTCCAACTATGGCTACACCTTC. The encoded protein is CASSFEHSNYGYTF. This sequence joins TRBV5-8 and TRBJ1-2; no clear D. Germline lookup yields CDR1 SGHTS and CDR2 YDEGEE. The CDR3 is 14 residues long. Trimming removed 2 bases at V and 2 bases at J, with 10 bases between.